This entry lists 16 T cell receptor beta chains sequenced from one sample in a study of T cells in Graves' hyperthyroidism and ophthalmopathy (dated by TCRdb to between 2018 and 2021). The library was obtained by multiplex PCR. Data came from an Illumina HiSeq 2000. TCR beta CDR3 regions were amplified from RNA transcripts. For the first round of RT-PCR on the TCR CDR3, the HTBI primer set was used together with the Qiagen OneStep RT-PCR kit. The public sequencing data were trimmed at Q25 with fastp and processed into clonotypes with MiXCR by TCRdb, which kept only in-frame beta chains. Duplicate CDR3 protein sequences are folded into a single record with the most common DNA and genes. This sample is represented by some 770,000 distinct CDR3 sequences; less than 20% of them were singletons. The top ten hold about 8.4% of the sample. The sample comprised blood. All receptors derive from a man aged 18 to 29 with Graves' hyperthyroidism.

This sequence joins TRBV6-2 or TRBV6-3 and TRBJ1-1; no firm D call. Trimming left V 6 bases short and J 5 bases short, with 10 bases between. This CDR3 spans 12 amino acids. From germline, CDR1 is MNHEY and CDR2 SVGEGT. CDR3 amino acids: CASREWTTEAFF. The CDR3 DNA follows: TGTGCCAGCAGGGAATGGACGACTGAAGCTTTCTTT.

This clonotype showed up many times. The chain combines TRBV29-1 with TRBJ2-1; D possibly uses TRBD1 or TRBD2 (5 bases each). CDR1 is SQVTM and CDR2 is ANQGSEA in the germline V gene. This CDR3 has 13 residues. V dropped 1 base and J dropped 4 bases, with 8 bases sitting between them. The CDR3 DNA is TGCAGCGTTGAAGGAGGGGAGTACAATGAGCAGTTCTTC. It translates to CSVEGGEYNEQFF.

The V and J genes are TRBV11-1 and TRBJ2-7; a possible D gene is TRBD1 (5 bases). CDR1 is SGHAT and CDR2 is FQDESV in the germline V gene (reference sequence). Between the trimmed V and J ends, which lost 7 bases and 3 bases, there was a span of 13 bases. This CDR3 spans 13 amino acids. CDR3 sequence reads: CASTSRVGYEQYF. CDR3 coding DNA: TGTGCCAGCACTTCCAGGGTGGGCTACGAGCAGTACTTC.

This rearrangement joins TRBV11-1 to TRBJ2-3, with D perhaps matching TRBD2 (5 bases). The germline V gene encodes CDR1 SGHAT and CDR2 FQDESV (reference sequence). V lost 5 bases and J 6 bases, leaving 21 bases between the germline ends. This CDR3 is 16 amino acids long. The CDR3 nucleotides read TGTGCCAGCAGCCCCCAACTAGGCCGGGTGTTGGATACGCAGTATTTT. It is translated as CASSPQLGRVLDTQYF.

In this sample, this clonotype turned up a few times. The chain has TRBV6-2 or TRBV6-3 and TRBJ2-2; 9 bases agree with TRBD2. This CDR3 spans 17 amino acids. After removal of 2 bases from V and 4 bases from J, the junction contained 8 bases not matched to a gene. Germline-derived CDR1 and CDR2 are MNHEY and SVGEGT. This chain's CDR3 is CASSYAAGGLGTGELFF. CDR3 coding DNA: TGTGCCAGCAGTTACGCGGCGGGAGGGCTTGGCACCGGGGAGCTGTTTTTT.

This clonotype was counted many times. Written as DNA, the CDR3 is TGCAGTGCCGTCGGCCTGACGCGGGAGGGCCTTTCCTACGAGCAGTACTTC. Its protein product is CSAVGLTREGLSYEQYF. The chain uses TRBV20-1 and TRBJ2-7; 9 positions match TRBD2. CDR3 length: 17 residues. The V and J ends lost 6 bases and 1 base, in that order; junction bases with no gene match: 16. From germline, CDR1 is DFQATT and CDR2 SNEGSKA (reference sequence).

Remarks on this clonotype: A much larger clone is a single base away; this may be a read error. This likely comes from a read error, as the CDR3 has no conserved phenylalanine or tryptophan at its end. The V call is TRBV28, the J call TRBJ2-5, with D possibly matching TRBD1 (5 bases). The CDR3 covers 14 residues. Germline CDR1 reads MDHEN; CDR2 reads SYDVKM. Trimming pared 2 bases from V and 1 base from J, leaving 8 bases between. The CDR3 spells CASSLRGLQETQYL. For the CDR3, the DNA is TGTGCCAGCAGTTTAAGGGGTCTCCAAGAGACCCAGTACCTC.

Ten or more counts support this clonotype. The J gene is TRBJ1-2, the V gene TRBV28, with D maybe TRBD1 (6 bases). CDR3 length: 11 residues. Per germline, CDR1 MDHEN and CDR2 SYDVKM. Trimming took 2 bases from V and 8 from J, leaving 6 bases between them. DNA of the CDR3: TGTGCCAGCAGTTTACAGGGGGGCTACACCTTC. Protein product: CASSLQGGYTF.

This clonotype appeared a few times. The CDR3: CASRRTGITDTQYF. CDR3 sequence (DNA): TGCGCCAGTAGGAGGACAGGGATAACAGATACGCAGTATTTT. J is TRBJ2-3 and V is TRBV5-1, with TRBD1 matching 8 bases. The CDR3 sequence is 14 residues long. Germline lookup yields CDR1 SGHRS and CDR2 YFSETQ. V was pared by 8 bases and J by 3 bases, with 8 bases of the junction left unmatched.

At least ten counts were recorded for this clonotype. V and J are TRBV7-8 and TRBJ2-7, with a possible D match to TRBD2 (5 bases). Trimming removed 5 bases from V and 4 bases from J, with 18 bases in between. Germline CDR1 and CDR2: SGHVS and FQNEAQ. This CDR3 spans 15 amino acids. The CDR3 protein is CASSLVRGFGYEQYF. In DNA, the CDR3 is TGTGCCAGCAGCCTTGTCCGGGGATTTGGGTACGAGCAGTACTTC.

This clonotype was detected ten times or more. V usage is TRBV27 and J usage is TRBJ2-7; 9 bases are a match to TRBD1. Germline assignment: CDR1 MNHEY and CDR2 SMNVEV (reference sequence). The CDR3 extends over 15 amino acids. V shed 0 bases and J 4 bases; nucleotides not matched to a gene: 4. CDR3 DNA sequence: TGTGCCAGCAGTTTATCGGGGACAGGGATTTACGAGCAGTACTTC. Amino acids: CASSLSGTGIYEQYF.

The V gene is TRBV2, the J gene TRBJ2-5; the match to TRBD2 covers 11 bases. With V trimmed by 5 bases and J by 3 bases, 5 bases remained unmatched. CDR1 and CDR2 (germline): SNHLY, FYNNEI. This CDR3 comprises 15 residues. In DNA form, the CDR3 reads TGTGCCAGCAGTCCCCAGACTAGCGGGGAAGAGACCCAGTACTTC. It encodes CASSPQTSGEETQYF. The complete variable domain, with remaining parts taken from reference TRBV2 and TRBJ2-5, reads EPEVTQTPSHQVTQMGQEVILRCVPISNHLYFYWYRQILGQKVEFLVSFYNNEISEKSEIFDDQFSVERPDGSNFTLKIRSTKLEDSAMYFCASSPQTSGEETQYFGPGTRLLVL.

The chain combines TRBV5-4 with TRBJ1-3; D not certain. V lost 4 bases and J lost 2, with 16 bases in between. Germline CDR1 reads SGHNT; CDR2 reads YYREEE (reference sequence). CDR3 length: 16 amino acids. CDR3 nucleotides: TGTGCCAGCAGCCCTGGTATAGCAGACGCTGGAAACACCATATATTTT. Amino acids: CASSPGIADAGNTIYF.

CDR3 DNA sequence: TGCAGTGCTCACGACAGGGTCCTTGAAAAACTGTTTTTT. This codes for CSAHDRVLEKLFF. V and J are TRBV20-1 and TRBJ1-4, with 7 bases identical to TRBD1. This CDR3 comprises 13 residues. Germline V gene sequence: CDR1 DFQATT, CDR2 SNEGSKA (reference sequence). J lost 7 bases, V lost 5 bases, and 7 bases had no gene match.

This clonotype was observed a handful of times. The chain has TRBV6-2 or TRBV6-3 and TRBJ2-7; no clear D gene. Germline V gene lookup returns CDR1 MNHEY and CDR2 SVGEGT. V lost 0 bases and J lost 0, with 9 bases in between. This CDR3 contains 15 residues. CDR3 protein: CASSYSLVSSYEQYF. The DNA of the CDR3 is TGTGCCAGCAGTTACTCGCTCGTTAGCTCCTACGAGCAGTACTTC.

The V and J genes are TRBV7-9 and TRBJ2-1, with D maybe TRBD2 (5 bases). The CDR3 is 11 amino acids. Per germline, CDR1 SEHNR and CDR2 FQNEAQ (reference sequence). The ends were cut back, 7 bases at V and 7 bases at J, with 8 bases in the middle. This CDR3 is CASTPGNEQFF. In DNA, the CDR3 is TGTGCCAGCACCCCGGGGAATGAGCAGTTCTTC. Using reference TRBV7-9 and TRBJ2-1 for the parts outside the CDR3, the full variable domain is DTGVSQNPRHKITKRGQNVTFRCDPISEHNRLYWYRQTLGQGPEFLTYFQNEAQLEKSRLLSDRFSAERPKGSFSTLEIQRTEQGDSAMYLCASTPGNEQFFGPGTRLTVL.